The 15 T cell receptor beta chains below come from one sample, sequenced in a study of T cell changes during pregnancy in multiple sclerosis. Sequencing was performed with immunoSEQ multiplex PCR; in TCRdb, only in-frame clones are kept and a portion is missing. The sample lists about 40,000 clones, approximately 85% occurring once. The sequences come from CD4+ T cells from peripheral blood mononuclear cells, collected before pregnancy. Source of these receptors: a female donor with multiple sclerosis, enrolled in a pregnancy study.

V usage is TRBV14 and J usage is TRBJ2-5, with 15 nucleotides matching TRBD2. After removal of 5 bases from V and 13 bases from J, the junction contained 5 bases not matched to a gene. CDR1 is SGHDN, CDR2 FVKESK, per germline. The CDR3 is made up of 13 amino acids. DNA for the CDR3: TGTGCCAGCAGCGAAGGGACTAGCGGGAGGAGGTACTTC. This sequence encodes CASSEGTSGRRYF. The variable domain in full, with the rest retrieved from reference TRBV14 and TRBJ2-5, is EAGVTQFPSHSVIEKGQTVTLRCDPISGHDNLYWYRRVMGKEIKFLLHFVKESKQDESGMPNNRFLAERTGGTYSTLKVQPAELEDSGVYFCASSEGTSGRRYFGPGTRLLVL.

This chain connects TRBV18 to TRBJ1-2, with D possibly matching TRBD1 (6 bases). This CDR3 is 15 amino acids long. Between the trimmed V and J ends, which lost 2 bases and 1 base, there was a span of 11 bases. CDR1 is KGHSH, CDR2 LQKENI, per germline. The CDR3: CASSPGGGDNYGYTF. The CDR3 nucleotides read TGTGCCAGCTCACCAGGCGGGGGCGATAACTATGGCTACACCTTC. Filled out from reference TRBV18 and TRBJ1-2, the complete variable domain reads NAGVMQNPRHLVRRRGQEARLRCSPMKGHSHVYWYRQLPEEGLKFMVYLQKENIIDESGMPKERFSAEFPKEGPSILRIQQVVRGDSAAYFCASSPGGGDNYGYTFGSGTRLTVV.

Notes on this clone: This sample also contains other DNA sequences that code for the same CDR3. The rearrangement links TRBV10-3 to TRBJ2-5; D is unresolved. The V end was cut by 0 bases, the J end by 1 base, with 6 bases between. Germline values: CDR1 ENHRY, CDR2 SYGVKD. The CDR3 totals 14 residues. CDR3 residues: CAISESGGQETQYF. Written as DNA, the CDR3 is TGTGCCATCAGTGAGTCAGGCGGCCAAGAGACCCAGTACTTC.

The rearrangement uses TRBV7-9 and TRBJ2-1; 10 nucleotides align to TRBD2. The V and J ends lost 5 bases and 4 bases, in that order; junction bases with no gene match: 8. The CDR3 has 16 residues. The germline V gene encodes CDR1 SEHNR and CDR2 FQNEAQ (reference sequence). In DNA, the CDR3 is TGTGCCAGCAGCCCCATTAGCGGGAGGTCATACAATGAGCAGTTCTTC. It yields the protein CASSPISGRSYNEQFF.

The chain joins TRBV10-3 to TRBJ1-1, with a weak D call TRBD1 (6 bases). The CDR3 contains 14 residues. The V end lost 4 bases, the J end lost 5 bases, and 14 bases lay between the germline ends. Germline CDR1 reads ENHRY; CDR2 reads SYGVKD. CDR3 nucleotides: TGTGCCATCAGTGGTCACAGGGACGGGACTGAAGCTTTCTTT. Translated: CAISGHRDGTEAFF.

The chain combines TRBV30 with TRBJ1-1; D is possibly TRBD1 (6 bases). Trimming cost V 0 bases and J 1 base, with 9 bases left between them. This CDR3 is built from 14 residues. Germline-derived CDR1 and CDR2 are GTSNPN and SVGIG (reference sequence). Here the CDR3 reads CAWSVMDRNTEAFF. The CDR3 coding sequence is TGTGCCTGGAGTGTAATGGACAGGAACACTGAAGCTTTCTTT.

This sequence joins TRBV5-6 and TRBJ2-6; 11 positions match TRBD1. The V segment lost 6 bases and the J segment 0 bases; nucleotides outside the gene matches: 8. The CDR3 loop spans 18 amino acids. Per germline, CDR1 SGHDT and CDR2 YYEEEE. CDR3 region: CASIPRGTGGSGANVLTF. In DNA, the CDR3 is TGTGCCAGCATACCTCGGGGGACAGGGGGCTCTGGGGCCAACGTCCTGACTTTC.

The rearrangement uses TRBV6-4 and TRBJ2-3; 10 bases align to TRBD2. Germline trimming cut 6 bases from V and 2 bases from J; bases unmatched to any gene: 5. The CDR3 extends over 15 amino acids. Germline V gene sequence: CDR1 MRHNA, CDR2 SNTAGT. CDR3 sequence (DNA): TGTGCCAGCAGCCACAGCGGGAGGGACACAGATACGCAGTATTTT. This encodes CASSHSGRDTDTQYF.

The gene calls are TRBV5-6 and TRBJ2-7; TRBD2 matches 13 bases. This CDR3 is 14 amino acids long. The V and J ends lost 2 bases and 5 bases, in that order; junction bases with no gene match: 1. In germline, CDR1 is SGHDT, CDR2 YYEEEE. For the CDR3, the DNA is TGTGCCAGCAGCTTTACTAGCGGGAGGGACGAGCAGTACTTC. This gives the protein CASSFTSGRDEQYF.

The CDR3 loop reads CASSQGPGYGYTF. The CDR3 bases are TGTGCCAGCAGCCAGGGGCCAGGTTATGGCTACACCTTC. This sequence joins TRBV7-3 and TRBJ1-2, with D perhaps matching TRBD1 (6 bases). This CDR3 contains 13 residues. With 5 bases removed from V and 5 bases from J, the gap between germline ends came to 12 bases. Per germline, CDR1 SGHTA and CDR2 FQGTGA.

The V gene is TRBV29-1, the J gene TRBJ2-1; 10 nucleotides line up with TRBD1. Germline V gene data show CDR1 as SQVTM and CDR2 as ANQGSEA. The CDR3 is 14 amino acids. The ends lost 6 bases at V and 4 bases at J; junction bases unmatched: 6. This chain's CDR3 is CSVRDRGFYNEQFF. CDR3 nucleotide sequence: TGCAGCGTCAGGGACAGGGGATTTTACAATGAGCAGTTCTTC.

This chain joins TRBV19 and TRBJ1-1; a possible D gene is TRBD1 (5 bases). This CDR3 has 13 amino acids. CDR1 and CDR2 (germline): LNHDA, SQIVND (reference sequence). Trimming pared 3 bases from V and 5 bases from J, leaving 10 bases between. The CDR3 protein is CASSMGGVTEAFF. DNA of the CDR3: TGTGCCAGTAGTATGGGGGGAGTGACTGAAGCTTTCTTT.

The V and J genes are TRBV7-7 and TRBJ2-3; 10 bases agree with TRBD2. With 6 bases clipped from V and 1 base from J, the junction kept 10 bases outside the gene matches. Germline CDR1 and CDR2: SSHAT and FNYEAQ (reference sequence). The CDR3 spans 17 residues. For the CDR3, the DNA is TGTGCCAGCAGTCCCAGACCTAGCGGGAGACGCACAGATACGCAGTATTTT. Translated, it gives CASSPRPSGRRTDTQYF.

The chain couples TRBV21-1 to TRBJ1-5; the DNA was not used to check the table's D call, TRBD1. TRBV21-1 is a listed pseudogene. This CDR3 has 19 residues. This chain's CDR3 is CASSKAGQGARHSNQPQHF. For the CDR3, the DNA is TGTGCCAGCAGCAAAGCGGGACAGGGGGCGAGGCATAGCAATCAGCCCCAGCATTTT.

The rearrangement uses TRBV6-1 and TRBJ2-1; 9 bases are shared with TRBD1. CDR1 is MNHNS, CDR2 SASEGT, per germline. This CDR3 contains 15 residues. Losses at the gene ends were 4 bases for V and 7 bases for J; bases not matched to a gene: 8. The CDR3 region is CASSAGTGLGNEQFF. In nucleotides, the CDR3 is TGTGCCAGCAGTGCCGGGACAGGGCTAGGGAATGAGCAGTTCTTC.